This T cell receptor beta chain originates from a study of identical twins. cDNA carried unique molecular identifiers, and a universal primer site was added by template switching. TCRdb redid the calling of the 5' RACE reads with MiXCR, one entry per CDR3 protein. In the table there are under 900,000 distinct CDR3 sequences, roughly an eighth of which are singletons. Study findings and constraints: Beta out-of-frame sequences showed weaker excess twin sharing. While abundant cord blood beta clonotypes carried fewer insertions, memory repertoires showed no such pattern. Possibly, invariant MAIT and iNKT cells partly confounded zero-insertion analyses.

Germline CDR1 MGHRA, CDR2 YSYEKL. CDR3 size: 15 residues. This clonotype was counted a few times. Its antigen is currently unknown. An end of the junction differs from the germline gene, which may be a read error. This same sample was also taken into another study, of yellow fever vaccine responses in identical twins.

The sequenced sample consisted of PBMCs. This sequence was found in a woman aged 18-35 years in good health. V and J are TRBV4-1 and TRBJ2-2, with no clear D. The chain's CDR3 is CASNQYSGYTGELFF. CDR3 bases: TGCGCCAGCAACCAATATTCCGGATACACCGGGGAGCTGTTTTTT.